This T cell receptor beta chain was identified during a study of cytomegalovirus exposure and HLA in healthy donors. General observations from the study: Immune exposure data for these donors was limited to CMV serostatus.

The table lists this clone with a count of one. Antigen: not known. Use of 60 Vbeta and 13 Jbeta primers characterized the PCR. Using immunoSEQ multiplex PCR, the repertoire was profiled, and TCRdb retains in-frame clones only, with some absent. The sample contains some 150,000 clones, 80% to 90% of which appear only once. V dropped 8 bases and J dropped 3 bases, with 11 bases sitting between them. From germline, CDR1 is MDHEN and CDR2 SYDVKM. This CDR3 spans 12 amino acids. The material sequenced was PBMCs. This chain links TRBV28 with TRBJ2-7; no definite D call. This TCR was sampled from a woman between 50 and 59 years old in good health and CMV-seronegative. This chain's CDR3 is CASCDEVYEQYF. In nucleotides, the CDR3 is TGTGCCAGCTGCGATGAGGTCTACGAGCAGTACTTC. Based on the CDR3 plus reference TRBV28 and TRBJ2-7, the full variable domain is DVKVTQSSRYLVKRTGEKVFLECVQDMDHENMFWYRQDPGLGLRLIYFSYDVKMKEKGDIPEGYSVSREKKERFSLILESASTNQTSMYLCASCDEVYEQYFGPGTRLTVT.